This TCR beta chain originates from a study of blood T cell repertoires in COVID-19. On the study more broadly: Acute and convalescent COVID-19 samples came from the United States, Italy and Spain. The analysed material was cDNA or gDNA that came from T cells, B-cell-depleted T cells, or PBMCs.

The CDR3 totals 14 residues. The V end lost 3 bases, the J end lost 6 bases, and 13 bases lay between the germline ends. Germline CDR1 and CDR2: LNHDA and SQIVND (reference sequence). Profiled with immunoSEQ multiplex PCR; TCRdb holds only in-frame clones, not every one. The top ten clones hold 44% of a sample with tens of thousands of clones, about 76% of them seen once. Sequencing was done on a sample of peripheral blood. This chain links TRBV19 with TRBJ2-3; D may be TRBD1 (6 bases). This clonotype was sampled from a man at least 80 years old with acute or convalescent COVID-19. The CDR3 is CASSIGRGGDTQYF. CDR3 sequence (DNA): TGTGCCAGTAGTATCGGCAGGGGTGGTGATACGCAGTATTTT.